This T cell receptor beta chain was sequenced for a study of shared clonotypes between healthy human individuals. The material for each subset, its genomic DNA, was split evenly across several immunoSEQ plates. Data came from immunoSEQ multiplex PCR; TCRdb stores just in-frame clones and leaves some out. The sample lists roughly 2.6 million clones, around 90% seen once, with 0.14% in the top ten. The CDR3 spans 15 residues. With 5 bases removed from V and 7 bases from J, the gap between germline ends came to 20 bases. Germline lookup yields CDR1 SGHVS and CDR2 FQNEAQ. The receptor was isolated from a man aged 18 to 29 in good health. Sequenced material: naive CD4+ T cells sorted from blood. Subset of the sample: CD45RA+ positively selected. The chain uses TRBV7-8 and TRBJ2-5; TRBD1 or TRBD2 may be the D gene (5 bases each). The CDR3 DNA reads as TGTGCCAGCAGCCTTAACCGGGGTCAAAGGGGGACCCAGTACTTC. It encodes CASSLNRGQRGTQYF.